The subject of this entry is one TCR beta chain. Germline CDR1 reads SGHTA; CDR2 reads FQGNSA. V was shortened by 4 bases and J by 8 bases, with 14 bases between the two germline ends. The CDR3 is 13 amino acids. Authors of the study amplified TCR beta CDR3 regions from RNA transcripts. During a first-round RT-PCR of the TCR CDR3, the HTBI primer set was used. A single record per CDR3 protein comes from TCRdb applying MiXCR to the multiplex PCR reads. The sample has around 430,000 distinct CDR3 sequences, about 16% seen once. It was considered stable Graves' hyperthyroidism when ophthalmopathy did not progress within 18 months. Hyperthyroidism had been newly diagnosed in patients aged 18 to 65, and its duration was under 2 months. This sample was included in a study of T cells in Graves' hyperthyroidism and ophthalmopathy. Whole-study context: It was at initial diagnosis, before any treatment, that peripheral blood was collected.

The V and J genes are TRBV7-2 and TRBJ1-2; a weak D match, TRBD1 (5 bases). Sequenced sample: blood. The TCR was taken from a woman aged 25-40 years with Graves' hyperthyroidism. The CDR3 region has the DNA TGTGCCAGCAGCTCCGTAATTGGGGACGGCTACACCTTC. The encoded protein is CASSSVIGDGYTF.